The 16 T cell receptor beta chains below come from one sample, sequenced in a study of blood T cells in healthy people across ages. Together with a sample-barcoded 5' primer, a J-beta primer mix was included in a second PCR lasting about 6 to 11 cycles. TCRdb re-called the 5' RACE reads through MiXCR, storing one row per CDR3 protein. The data show 1.8 million or so distinct CDR3 sequences, with about 39% seen just once and under 25% held by the top ten. The sequenced sample was blood. These receptor sequences come from a human donor in good health.

A single count supports this clonotype. This chain connects TRBV3-1 to TRBJ2-5; TRBD1 is a possible D gene (5 bases). The V gene's germline CDR1 is LGHDT and CDR2 YNNKEL (reference sequence). V shed 4 bases and J shed 5 bases, with 23 bases lying between them. CDR3 length: 17 amino acids. The CDR3 spells CASSRNLGAGPPETQYF. CDR3 sequence (DNA): TGTGCCAGCAGCCGGAACCTCGGAGCAGGGCCGCCGGAGACCCAGTACTTC.

The chain combines TRBV29-1 with TRBJ2-3; tentative D call: TRBD2 (6 bases). From germline, CDR1 is SQVTM and CDR2 ANQGSEA. V was clipped by 3 bases and J by 1 base, with 14 bases between them. This CDR3 is 15 amino acids long. Written as DNA, the CDR3 is TGCAGCGTTGACCTCGCGGGACCTGGCACAGATACGCAGTATTTT. It encodes CSVDLAGPGTDTQYF.

Concerning this clonotype: One end of the junction is discordant with germline, which a read error may explain. The chain has TRBV5-1 and TRBJ2-7; D is perhaps TRBD1 (7 bases). This CDR3 is built from 15 residues. The germline CDR1 and CDR2 sequences are SGHRS and YFSETQ. The CDR3 reads CASSRGTAFSYGQYF. The CDR3 DNA reads as TGCGCCAGCAGCCGCGGGACAGCGTTCTCCTACGGGCAGTACTTC.

Turning to this clonotype: One end of the junction is discordant with germline, which a read error may explain. The chain's CDR3 is CSAMTGYSNQPRHF. The CDR3 DNA reads as TGCAGTGCTATGACAGGATATAGCAATCAGCCCCGGCATTTT. The chain couples TRBV20-1 to TRBJ1-5; D possibly corresponds to TRBD1 (6 bases). Germline CDR1 is DFQATT and CDR2 is SNEGSKA (reference sequence). This CDR3 has 14 amino acids.

The chain combines TRBV28 with TRBJ2-7, with D perhaps TRBD2 (5 bases). Trimming stripped 7 bases from V and 0 bases from J, with 16 bases between. The germline CDR1 and CDR2 sequences are MDHEN and SYDVKM. The CDR3 sequence is 15 residues long. Here the CDR3 reads CASTPMGVSSYEQYF. DNA for the CDR3: TGTGCCAGCACCCCGATGGGAGTTAGCTCCTACGAGCAGTACTTC.

The chain recombines TRBV25-1 with TRBJ2-1; D call uncertain. The CDR3 loop spans 11 amino acids. Germline V gene lookup returns CDR1 MGHDK and CDR2 SYGVNS. With 4 bases removed from V and 10 bases from J, the gap between germline ends came to 8 bases. CDR3 DNA: TGTGCCAGCAGTGGGGCATGGGAGCAGTTCTTC. It yields the protein CASSGAWEQFF.

This clonotype has more than one count but fewer than ten. V usage is TRBV12-3 or TRBV12-4 and J usage is TRBJ2-3; 8 nucleotides align to TRBD2. Losses at the gene ends were 6 bases for V and 1 base for J; bases not matched to a gene: 9. The CDR3 extends over 16 amino acids. Here the CDR3 reads CASSPISGGGTDTQYF. In DNA form, the CDR3 reads TGTGCCAGCAGCCCAATAAGCGGGGGCGGCACAGATACGCAGTATTTT.

The chain uses TRBV29-1 and TRBJ2-3; D possibly corresponds to TRBD2 (6 bases). The CDR3 runs to 13 residues. The germline V and J ends were trimmed by 5 bases and 2 bases, with 11 bases remaining between them. The germline V gene encodes CDR1 SQVTM and CDR2 ANQGSEA. CDR3 region: CSVRGRYTDTQYF. The CDR3 coding sequence is TGCAGCGTTAGAGGGAGGTACACAGATACGCAGTATTTT.

This clonotype was seen a handful of times. V gene TRBV6-1 combines with J gene TRBJ1-5; perhaps TRBD1 as D (6 bases). V dropped 4 bases and J dropped 9 bases, with 22 bases sitting between them. The CDR3 is 16 residues long. Germline values: CDR1 MNHNS, CDR2 SASEGT. The CDR3 is CASSVLTTGRVWPQHF. In nucleotides, the CDR3 is TGTGCCAGCAGTGTACTTACGACAGGTCGGGTGTGGCCCCAGCATTTT.

The chain has TRBV27 and TRBJ2-5; maybe TRBD1 (5 bases). The CDR3 is 14 residues long. CDR1 is MNHEY, CDR2 SMNVEV, per germline (reference sequence). V lost 3 bases, J lost 6 bases, and 14 bases lay in between. The chain's CDR3 is CASSLAGSKQTQYF. The DNA of the CDR3 is TGTGCCAGCAGTTTGGCAGGGTCGAAGCAGACCCAGTACTTC.

As regards this clonotype: At one of its ends the junction is not consistent with the germline gene, which may arise from a read error. V usage is TRBV3-1 and J usage is TRBJ2-7; TRBD1 aligns across 8 bases. CDR3 size: 15 residues. Per germline, CDR1 LGHDT and CDR2 YNNKEL (reference sequence). This CDR3 reads CASCQVLDRAYGQYF. CDR3 bases: TGTGCCAGCTGCCAAGTTTTGGACAGGGCCTACGGGCAGTACTTC.

This chain joins TRBV5-1 and TRBJ1-2; the match to TRBD1 covers 9 bases. The CDR3 spans 14 residues. Germline lookup yields CDR1 SGHRS and CDR2 YFSETQ. Losses at the gene ends were 4 bases for V and 5 bases for J; bases not matched to a gene: 6. As DNA, the CDR3 is TGCGCCAGCAGCGAGGGACAGGGAACGTATGGCTACACCTTC. This sequence encodes CASSEGQGTYGYTF.

In the case of this clonotype: A read error may account for a junction end that differs from germline. The chain joins TRBV7-7 to TRBJ2-3, with TRBD2 as a possible D gene (5 bases). Germline CDR1 and CDR2: SSHAT and FNYEAQ (reference sequence). This CDR3 region has 14 residues. As DNA, the CDR3 is TGTGCTAGCAGCTTAGCGAGAAGTTCAGATGCGCAGTATTTT. Its protein is CASSLARSSDAQYF.

The chain links TRBV15 to TRBJ2-4; D may correspond to TRBD1 or TRBD2 (5 bases each). The end of the DNA is better explained by TRBJ2-7, so the J call may be wrong. This CDR3 is built from 15 residues. Germline CDR1 reads LNHNV; CDR2 reads YYDKDF (reference sequence). The chain's CDR3 is CATSRDLRGHHEQYF. CDR3 sequence (DNA): TGTGCCACCAGCAGGGACCTCCGGGGCCACCACGAGCAGTACTTC.

This clonotype was seen a handful of times. This chain joins TRBV5-1 and TRBJ2-6; no firm D call. Germline CDR1 is SGHRS and CDR2 is YFSETQ. V was pared by 5 bases and J by 2 bases, with 8 bases between. The CDR3 is 14 residues long. CDR3 amino acids: CASRRDTGANVLTF. In nucleotides, the CDR3 is TGCGCCAGCAGAAGAGATACTGGGGCCAACGTCCTGACTTTC.

This chain joins TRBV12-3 or TRBV12-4 and TRBJ2-3; 16 bases fit TRBD2. J lost 3 bases, V lost 5 bases, and 2 bases had no gene match. The CDR3 loop spans 16 amino acids. The CDR3 sequence: CASSKGLAGGTDTQYF. CDR3 bases: TGTGCCAGCAGTAAGGGACTAGCGGGGGGGACAGATACGCAGTATTTT.